A single sample is the source of the 11 T cell receptor beta chains below, sequenced in a study of blood T cell repertoires in COVID-19 (dated by TCRdb to 2018 to 2021). Libraries were made using the immunoSEQ multiplex PCR assay. The table was pulled from immuneACCESS by TCRdb, which kept in-frame rearrangements only. Such tables lose some clones; where checked, under half of the loss comes from unresolved V genes, and the rest has no known cause. This sample has about 140,000 clones in its table, and 87% of those were observed once. The ten most abundant clones make up around 2.3% of the sample. Sequenced sample: peripheral blood. The receptor source for this set is a man aged 45-65 years with active COVID-19.

The J gene is TRBJ2-1, the V gene TRBV5-4; TRBD2 matches at 10 bases. V lost 0 bases and J lost 0; bases outside the gene matches: 3. This CDR3 spans 17 amino acids. Germline-derived CDR1 and CDR2 are SGHNT and YYREEE (reference sequence). CDR3 nucleotides: TGTGCCAGCAGCTTGGCCAGCGGGGGGGCCTCCTACAATGAGCAGTTCTTC. This encodes CASSLASGGASYNEQFF.

Here the CDR3 reads CASSRPSGGAHTHNEQFF. DNA of the CDR3: TGTGCCAGCTCACGACCTAGCGGGGGGGCACACACACACAATGAGCAGTTCTTC. This chain uses TRBV18 with TRBJ2-1, with 12 bases lining up with TRBD2. The CDR3 consists of 18 residues. Trimming removed 4 bases from V and 5 bases from J; junction bases left unmatched: 12. In germline, CDR1 is KGHSH, CDR2 LQKENI. Full variable domain (outside the CDR3, taken from reference TRBV18 and TRBJ2-1): NAGVMQNPRHLVRRRGQEARLRCSPMKGHSHVYWYRQLPEEGLKFMVYLQKENIIDESGMPKERFSAEFPKEGPSILRIQQVVRGDSAAYFCASSRPSGGAHTHNEQFFGPGTRLTVL.

The CDR3 DNA follows: TGTGCCTCGGGGGCCTACGAGCAGTACTTC. The encoded protein is CASGAYEQYF. The V call is TRBV6-6, the J call TRBJ2-7, with D tentatively TRBD2 (6 bases). CDR1 is MNHNY, CDR2 SVGAGI, per germline (reference sequence). There are 10 residues in the CDR3. V was clipped by 11 bases and J by 2 bases, with 7 bases between them.

The chain has TRBV3-1 (or the pseudogene TRBV3-2) and TRBJ1-1; 9 bases are shared with TRBD1. V trimming: 4 bases; J trimming: 7 bases; junction bases outside the gene matches: 7. Germline loops: CDR1 LGHDT, CDR2 YNNKEL (reference sequence). This CDR3 spans 14 amino acids. The CDR3 coding sequence is TGTGCCAGCAGCCCCCGGGACAGGGCAGGTGAAGCTTTCTTT. Amino acids: CASSPRDRAGEAFF.

The J gene is TRBJ2-2, the V gene TRBV19; the match to TRBD2 covers 7 bases. The germline V gene encodes CDR1 LNHDA and CDR2 SQIVND (reference sequence). With V trimmed by 5 bases and J by 2 bases, 5 bases remained unmatched. The CDR3 is 15 amino acids. This CDR3 is CASSRLAANTGELFF. DNA of the CDR3: TGTGCCAGTAGTCGGCTAGCGGCCAACACCGGGGAGCTGTTTTTT.

The chain combines TRBV3-1 (or the pseudogene TRBV3-2) with TRBJ2-1, with D possibly being TRBD1 (6 bases). This CDR3 region has 16 residues. Per germline, CDR1 LGHDT and CDR2 YNNKEL (reference sequence). V was trimmed by 0 bases and J by 12 bases, leaving 21 bases between them. CDR3: CASSQDRQAGVLLQFF. As DNA, the CDR3 is TGTGCCAGCAGCCAAGATCGACAGGCAGGGGTGCTATTGCAGTTCTTC.

V usage is TRBV27 and J usage is TRBJ1-5; D might be TRBD1 (5 bases). Trimming stripped 8 bases from V and 3 bases from J, with 20 bases between. The CDR3 is 16 residues long. Germline V lookup: CDR1 MNHEY, CDR2 SMNVEV (reference sequence). In DNA, the CDR3 is TGTGCCAGCCGGAGTTTGGCCTCAGGGCCCAATCAGCCCCAGCATTTT. Encoded protein: CASRSLASGPNQPQHF.

The V and J genes are TRBV6-5 and TRBJ2-1; 8 positions match TRBD2. Losses at the gene ends were 7 bases for V and 2 bases for J; bases not matched to a gene: 4. Germline V gene sequence: CDR1 MNHEY, CDR2 SVGAGI. The CDR3 loop spans 14 amino acids. The CDR3 nucleotides read TGTGCCAGCAAGGATAGCGGGGCCTACAATGAGCAGTTCTTC. Protein sequence: CASKDSGAYNEQFF.

This chain uses TRBV9 with TRBJ1-2; 7 bases fit TRBD1. The V gene's germline CDR1 is SGDLS and CDR2 YYNGEE. Trimming removed 3 bases from V and 4 bases from J; junction bases left unmatched: 6. The CDR3 covers 14 residues. The CDR3 loop is CASSGATGSYGYTF. CDR3 sequence (DNA): TGTGCCAGCAGCGGAGCGACAGGGAGCTATGGCTACACCTTC. Full variable domain (remainder filled in from reference TRBV9 and TRBJ1-2): DSGVTQTPKHLITATGQRVTLRCSPRSGDLSVYWYQQSLDQGLQFLIQYYNGEERAKGNILERFSAQQFPDLHSELNLSSLELGDSALYFCASSGATGSYGYTFGSGTRLTVV.

CDR3 DNA: TGTGCCAGCAGCCAAGGCAGGGTCGGTTCGGGTGAGCAGTTCTTC. This gives the protein CASSQGRVGSGEQFF. V gene TRBV3-1 (or the pseudogene TRBV3-2) combines with J gene TRBJ2-1; D might be TRBD1 (5 bases). V was pared by 1 base and J by 9 bases, with 16 bases between. Per germline, CDR1 LGHDT and CDR2 YNNKEL (reference sequence). This CDR3 is built from 15 residues.

The rearrangement uses TRBV7-6 and TRBJ2-7; 10 bases fit TRBD2. Germline-derived CDR1 and CDR2 are SGHVS and FNYEAQ. This CDR3 is 16 amino acids long. Trimming removed 5 bases from V and 3 bases from J; junction bases left unmatched: 10. Here the CDR3 DNA reads TGTGCCAGCAGCGTCGTTCTAGCGGGGGCTCTCTACGAGCAGTACTTC. This gives the protein CASSVVLAGALYEQYF.